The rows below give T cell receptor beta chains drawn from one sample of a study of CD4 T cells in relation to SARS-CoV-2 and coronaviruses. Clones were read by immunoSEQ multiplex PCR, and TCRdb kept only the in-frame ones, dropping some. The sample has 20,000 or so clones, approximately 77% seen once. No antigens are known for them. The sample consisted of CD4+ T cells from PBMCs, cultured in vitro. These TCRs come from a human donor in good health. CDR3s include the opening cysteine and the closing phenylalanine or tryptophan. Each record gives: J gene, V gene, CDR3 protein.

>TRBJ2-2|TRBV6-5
CASNWDGDTGELFF
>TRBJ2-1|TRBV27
CASSFGTQGYNEQFF
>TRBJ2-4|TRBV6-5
CASSSEIAKNIQYF
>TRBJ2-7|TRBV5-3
CARSLCHSYEQYF
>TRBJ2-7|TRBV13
CASSLGWRADEQYF
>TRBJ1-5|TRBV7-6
CASSLSGTGGNQPQHF
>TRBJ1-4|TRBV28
CASSFVTGTKEKLFF
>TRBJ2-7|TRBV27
CASSLRPSWTSAYEQYF
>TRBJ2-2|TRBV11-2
CASSLVSGSFTGELFF
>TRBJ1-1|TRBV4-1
CASTATESMNTEAFF
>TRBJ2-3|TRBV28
CASSLDVEGWYF
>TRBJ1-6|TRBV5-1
CASSHDRFSSYNSPLHF
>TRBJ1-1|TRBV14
CASSPFTGGLGAITEAFF
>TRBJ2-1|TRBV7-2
CASSSPTRGEQFF
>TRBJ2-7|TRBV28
CASSLLDRGFRYEQYF
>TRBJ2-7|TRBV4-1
CASSQESSGSYEQYF
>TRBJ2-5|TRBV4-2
CASSERVAETQYF
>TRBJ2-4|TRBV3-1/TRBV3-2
CASSQGSKNIQYF